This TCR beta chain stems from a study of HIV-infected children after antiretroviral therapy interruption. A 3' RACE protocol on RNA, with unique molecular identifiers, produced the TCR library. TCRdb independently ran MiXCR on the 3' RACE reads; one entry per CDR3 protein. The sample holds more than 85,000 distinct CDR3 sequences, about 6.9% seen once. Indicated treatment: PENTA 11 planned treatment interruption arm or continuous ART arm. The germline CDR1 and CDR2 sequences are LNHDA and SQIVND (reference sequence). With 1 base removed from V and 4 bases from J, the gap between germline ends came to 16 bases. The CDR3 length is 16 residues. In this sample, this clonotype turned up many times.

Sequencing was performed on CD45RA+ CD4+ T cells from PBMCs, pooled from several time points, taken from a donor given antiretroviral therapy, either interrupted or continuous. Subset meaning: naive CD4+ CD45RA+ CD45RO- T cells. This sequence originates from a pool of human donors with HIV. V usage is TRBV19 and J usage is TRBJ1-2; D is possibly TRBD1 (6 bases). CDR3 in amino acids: CASSIGPQGRSYGYTF. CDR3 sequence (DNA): TGTGCCAGTAGTATAGGCCCACAGGGACGGAGCTATGGCTACACCTTC.